Presented here are 25 T cell receptor beta chains from one specimen sequenced in a study of T-cell memory formation after mild COVID-19. TCRdb processed the 5' RACE reads anew with MiXCR; each CDR3 protein has one entry. This sample has 200,000 to 250,000 distinct CDR3 sequences, with over 7.5% found just once. Sequenced: PBMCs or a T cell subset sorted from them (not recorded which). These TCRs come from a man aged 18 to 35 who had mild COVID-19 (a few samples of this study predate the infection). Cell type and time point are not known.

This clonotype came up many times. V usage is TRBV12-3 or TRBV12-4 and J usage is TRBJ2-3; TRBD2 is a possible D gene (6 bases). This CDR3 is built from 14 residues. With 6 bases removed from V and 1 base from J, the gap between germline ends came to 11 bases. This CDR3 is CASRRGFRTDTQYF. CDR3 nucleotide sequence: TGTGCCAGCAGACGGGGGTTCCGCACAGATACGCAGTATTTT.

The V gene is TRBV3-1, the J gene TRBJ1-5; D ambiguous. This CDR3 comprises 10 residues. Germline CDR1 reads LGHDT; CDR2 reads YNNKEL (reference sequence). Trimming stripped 3 bases from V and 8 bases from J, with 2 bases between. The CDR3 nucleotides read TGTGCCAGCAGCCAGGAGCCCCAGCATTTT. It encodes CASSQEPQHF. The full variable domain, its missing parts supplied by reference TRBV3-1 and TRBJ1-5, is DTAVSQTPKYLVTQMGNDKSIKCEQNLGHDTMYWYKQDSKKFLKIMFSYNNKELIINETVPNRFSPKSPDKAHLNLHINSLELGDSAVYFCASSQEPQHFGDGTRLSIL.

About this clonotype: This may arise from a read error, as a much more abundant clone is one base away. In DNA, the CDR3 is TGTGCCAGCAGCCGCCGGAGGGGGGGGCATAGCACAGATACGCAGTATTTT. Its protein product is CASSRRRGGHSTDTQYF. The gene calls are TRBV12-3 or TRBV12-4 and TRBJ2-3; D might be TRBD2 (7 bases). This CDR3 is 17 amino acids long. V was pared by 6 bases and J by 0 bases, with 19 bases between.

The chain uses TRBV7-2 and TRBJ2-1; TRBD1 might be the D (6 bases). Trimming shortened V by 2 bases and J by 5 bases, and 10 bases separated the two germline ends. The CDR3 sequence is 14 residues long. Per germline, CDR1 SGHTA and CDR2 FQGNSA. In nucleotides, the CDR3 is TGTGCCAGCAGCTTATTTTGGACAGACAATGAGCAGTTCTTC. This sequence encodes CASSLFWTDNEQFF.

The rearrangement joins TRBV7-9 to TRBJ1-1; D is ambiguous. This CDR3 is 15 amino acids long. Germline CDR1 is SEHNR and CDR2 is FQNEAQ (reference sequence). V was cut by 5 bases and J by 4 bases, with 17 bases left in between. CDR3 nucleotide sequence: TGTGCCAGCAGCACCCACCATCTAACTTCCACTGAAGCTTTCTTT. Amino acid sequence: CASSTHHLTSTEAFF.

The V and J genes are TRBV4-3 and TRBJ2-3; tentatively, D is TRBD2 (5 bases). The CDR3 consists of 14 residues. The V gene's germline CDR1 is LGHNA and CDR2 YSLEER. Trimming removed 0 bases at V and 3 bases at J, with 7 bases between. The CDR3: CASSQELETDTQYF. CDR3 coding DNA: TGCGCCAGCAGCCAAGAACTAGAAACAGATACGCAGTATTTT.

V gene TRBV5-1 combines with J gene TRBJ2-1; D not resolved. The germline V and J ends were trimmed by 7 bases and 0 bases, with 8 bases remaining between them. Germline CDR1 SGHRS, CDR2 YFSETQ. The CDR3 is 13 amino acids. The CDR3 region is CASGYSSYNEQFF. DNA of the CDR3: TGCGCCAGCGGGTACAGCTCCTACAATGAGCAGTTCTTC. Full variable domain (rest looked up from reference TRBV5-1 and TRBJ2-1): KAGVTQTPRYLIKTRGQQVTLSCSPISGHRSVSWYQQTPGQGLQFLFEYFSETQRNKGNFPGRFSGRQFSNSRSEMNVSTLELGDSALYLCASGYSSYNEQFFGPGTRLTVL.

The chain is built from TRBV5-4 and TRBJ1-1, with unresolved D. Germline assignment: CDR1 SGHNT and CDR2 YYREEE (reference sequence). Trimming pared 1 base from V and 1 base from J, leaving 8 bases between. The CDR3 contains 14 residues. The CDR3 loop reads CASSLSTENTEAFF. DNA for the CDR3: TGTGCCAGCAGCTTGTCTACAGAGAACACTGAAGCTTTCTTT. The complete variable domain, with remaining parts taken from reference TRBV5-4 and TRBJ1-1, reads ETGVTQSPTHLIKTRGQQVTLRCSSQSGHNTVSWYQQALGQGPQFIFQYYREEENGRGNFPPRFSGLQFPNYSSELNVNALELDDSALYLCASSLSTENTEAFFGQGTRLTVV.

This rearrangement joins TRBV18 to TRBJ1-1; D gene uncertain. CDR1 is KGHSH, CDR2 LQKENI, per germline. The CDR3 is made up of 15 amino acids. The germline V and J ends were trimmed by 1 base and 2 bases, with 11 bases remaining between them. The CDR3 DNA reads TGTGCCAGCTCACCACAGCGGCAGGATAACACTGAAGCTTTCTTT. It specifies CASSPQRQDNTEAFF.

V is TRBV27 and J is TRBJ1-6; 8 bases fit TRBD1. Germline CDR1 and CDR2: MNHEY and SMNVEV (reference sequence). This CDR3 spans 15 amino acids. V lost 5 bases to trimming and J lost 5 bases; unmatched junction nucleotides: 5. For the CDR3, the DNA is TGTGCCAGCAGTCCCGGGACAGGCAATAATTCACCCCTCCACTTT. This sequence encodes CASSPGTGNNSPLHF.

The V and J genes are TRBV7-2 and TRBJ2-3, with D possibly TRBD1 on 5 matching bases. The CDR3 loop spans 15 amino acids. V shed 5 bases and J shed 0 bases, with 12 bases lying between them. Germline CDR1 SGHTA, CDR2 FQGNSA. CDR3 coding DNA: TGTGCCAGCAGCCGCGTAGGGGATAGCACAGATACGCAGTATTTT. It yields the protein CASSRVGDSTDTQYF.

V usage is TRBV6-5 and J usage is TRBJ1-1; D possibly corresponds to TRBD1 (5 bases). This CDR3 region has 14 residues. Germline V gives CDR1 MNHEY, CDR2 SVGAGI. Trimming pared 5 bases from V and 1 base from J, leaving 11 bases between. Here the CDR3 DNA reads TGTGCCAGCAGTACCCAGACAGAGAACACTGAAGCTTTCTTT. It yields the protein CASSTQTENTEAFF.

This clonotype was observed at least ten times. V gene TRBV5-1 combines with J gene TRBJ1-3, with D maybe TRBD1 (5 bases). This CDR3 has 16 residues. The V and J ends lost 4 bases and 2 bases respectively, with 16 bases between them. The germline gives CDR1 SGHRS, CDR2 YFSETQ. Here the CDR3 reads CASSREPGRPGNTIYF. DNA for the CDR3: TGCGCCAGCAGCCGTGAACCAGGGCGTCCTGGAAACACCATATATTTT.

This clonotype was recorded at least ten times. The chain couples TRBV27 to TRBJ1-5, with TRBD1 matching over 7 bases. CDR1 and CDR2 from the germline V gene are MNHEY and SMNVEV (reference sequence). V trimming: 2 bases; J trimming: 1 base; junction bases outside the gene matches: 5. This CDR3 has 16 residues. Here the CDR3 DNA reads TGTGCCAGCAGTTTAGTTGGGACAGCCAGCAATCAGCCCCAGCATTTT. This sequence encodes CASSLVGTASNQPQHF.

This clonotype has more than one count but fewer than ten. The chain is built from TRBV23-1 and TRBJ2-2, with D maybe TRBD2 (6 bases). TRBV23-1 falls under the ORF class, with uncertain function. The V gene lost 0 bases and the J gene lost 3 bases, with 17 bases spanning the gap. The CDR3 sequence is 18 residues long. The chain's CDR3 is CASSQSVTGGAYTGELFF. The CDR3 DNA sequence: TGCGCCAGCAGTCAATCCGTGACGGGCGGGGCCTACACCGGGGAGCTGTTTTTT.

CDR3 region: CAISEGHSRRTEAFF. Here the CDR3 DNA reads TGTGCCATCAGTGAGGGGCACTCAAGGAGGACTGAAGCTTTCTTT. The chain carries TRBV10-3 and TRBJ1-1, with D hard to call. V was shortened by 2 bases and J by 5 bases, with 15 bases between the two germline ends. The CDR3 runs 15 residues. Germline V gene lookup returns CDR1 ENHRY and CDR2 SYGVKD.

This clonotype was detected a few times. The chain uses TRBV6-5 and TRBJ2-1; D tentatively reads TRBD1 or TRBD2 (5 bases each). The V gene's germline CDR1 is MNHEY and CDR2 SVGAGI. The CDR3 is 14 amino acids. Trimming pared 5 bases from V and 4 bases from J, leaving 12 bases between. CDR3 region: CASSRGDGYNEQFF. The CDR3 DNA sequence: TGTGCCAGCAGTCGGGGCGATGGTTACAATGAGCAGTTCTTC.

This clonotype was counted many times. This rearrangement joins TRBV20-1 to TRBJ1-6; TRBD1 aligns across 7 bases. This CDR3 is built from 13 residues. Germline V gene data show CDR1 as DFQATT and CDR2 as SNEGSKA (reference sequence). V was pared by 5 bases and J by 6 bases, with 4 bases of the junction left unmatched. The CDR3 region is CSAPGTANSPLHF. In DNA, the CDR3 is TGCAGTGCTCCCGGGACAGCTAATTCACCCCTCCACTTT.

This clonotype was found many times. The chain employs TRBV18 and TRBJ2-7, with TRBD1 identical over 11 bases. J gave up 0 bases and V 3 bases, and 10 bases lay outside the gene matches. Looked up from germline, CDR1 is KGHSH and CDR2 is LQKENI. CDR3 length equals 18 residues. CDR3 sequence: CASSPPGQGGKYSYEQYF. The CDR3 bases are TGTGCCAGCTCACCTCCGGGACAGGGGGGAAAGTACTCCTACGAGCAGTACTTC.

This clonotype appeared a few times. One end of the junction varies from germline; a read error may be responsible. The chain is built from TRBV4-3 and TRBJ2-1, with a weak D call TRBD2 (5 bases). Germline CDR1 and CDR2: LGHNA and YSLEER. The CDR3 extends over 13 amino acids. The CDR3 region has the DNA TGCGCCAGCAGCCAAGAGACCGGACTTAGAGAGATCTTC. Its translation: CASSQETGLREIF.

This clonotype was seen a handful of times. The chain couples TRBV20-1 to TRBJ2-1; 7 bases fit TRBD2. V shed 0 bases, J shed 0 bases, and the junction held 5 bases outside the gene matches. Germline CDR1 DFQATT, CDR2 SNEGSKA (reference sequence). This CDR3 comprises 16 residues. The CDR3 region has the DNA TGCAGTGCTAGAGATGGGCGGGGGAGCTCCTACAATGAGCAGTTCTTC. As protein: CSARDGRGSSYNEQFF.

CDR3 loop: CASTAGQYQPQHF. The CDR3, as DNA: TGTGCCAGCACTGCCGGACAGTATCAGCCCCAGCATTTT. The genes are TRBV6-5 and TRBJ1-5, with D possibly matching TRBD1 (6 bases). CDR1 is MNHEY and CDR2 is SVGAGI in the germline V gene. This CDR3 comprises 13 residues. Between the trimmed V and J ends, which lost 7 bases and 5 bases, there was a span of 12 bases.

This clonotype appeared a few times. The V and J genes are TRBV5-1 and TRBJ1-2; 7 bases line up with TRBD1. The CDR3 totals 14 residues. The ends lost 5 bases at V and 1 base at J; junction bases unmatched: 5. From germline, CDR1 is SGHRS and CDR2 YFSETQ. The CDR3 loop is CASRYNRGNYGYTF. The CDR3 nucleotides are TGCGCCAGCAGATATAACAGGGGTAACTATGGCTACACCTTC.

The rearrangement joins TRBV5-1 to TRBJ1-1; D is uncertain. Germline V lookup: CDR1 SGHRS, CDR2 YFSETQ. The CDR3 covers 14 residues. The germline V and J ends were trimmed by 4 bases and 1 base, with 11 bases remaining between them. CDR3 residues: CASSIRYPNTEAFF. Written as DNA, the CDR3 is TGCGCCAGCAGCATACGGTACCCGAACACTGAAGCTTTCTTT.

This clonotype turned up a few times. This chain joins TRBV12-3 or TRBV12-4 and TRBJ2-1, with D unclear. The CDR3 is 13 residues long. V lost 3 bases and J lost 6, with 9 bases in between. The CDR3 sequence is CASSFQQINEQFF. The CDR3 region has the DNA TGTGCCAGCAGTTTTCAACAGATCAATGAGCAGTTCTTC.